The 17 T cell receptor beta chains below come from one sample, sequenced in a study of blood T cell repertoires in COVID-19 (dated by TCRdb to about 2020). The protocol used for the library was the immunoSEQ multiplex PCR assay. This is the immuneACCESS table as TCRdb keeps it, with only in-frame sequences that have V and J called. A part of the clones is gone; compared with another copy, unresolved V genes explain less than half, and the rest is unexplained. For this sample there are about 98,000 clones; roughly 90% appear just once. The ten largest clones add up to around 5% of the sample. The sequencing input was peripheral blood. The receptor source for this set is a woman between 45 and 60 years old with COVID-19, enrolled during active disease.

V and J are TRBV27 and TRBJ2-3; maybe TRBD1 (6 bases). The CDR3 runs 15 residues. CDR1 MNHEY and CDR2 SMNVEV come from the germline V gene (reference sequence). The germline V and J ends were trimmed by 5 bases and 4 bases, with 16 bases remaining between them. The CDR3 nucleotides are TGTGCCAGCAGTCCCCAGGGGTTGAGGGCAGATACGCAGTATTTT. Protein product: CASSPQGLRADTQYF.

The CDR3 protein is CASSQGSFDSYNSPLHF. DNA for the CDR3: TGTGCCAGCAGCCAAGGGTCCTTCGACAGTTATAATTCACCCCTCCACTTT. This chain uses TRBV4-2 with TRBJ1-6, with D tentatively TRBD1 (5 bases). The CDR3 is 17 residues long. V lost 1 base to trimming and J lost 4 bases, with 14 bases between them. The V gene's germline CDR1 is LGHNA and CDR2 YNFKEQ.

The V call is TRBV6-5, the J call TRBJ1-1; a possible D gene is TRBD1 (5 bases). The V gene lost 8 bases and the J gene lost 0 bases, with 10 bases spanning the gap. Germline CDR1 MNHEY, CDR2 SVGAGI. The CDR3 consists of 13 residues. CDR3 in amino acids: CASGRGMNTEAFF. The CDR3 coding sequence is TGTGCCAGCGGGCGGGGGATGAACACTGAAGCTTTCTTT.

The genes are TRBV7-8 and TRBJ1-5; 8 nucleotides match TRBD1. This CDR3 is 16 amino acids long. Germline assignment: CDR1 SGHVS and CDR2 FQNEAQ. V was clipped by 2 bases and J by 7 bases; unmatched bases: 10. CDR3 in DNA: TGTGCCAGCAGCTTAATTTTTGGGACAGGTGTCCAGCCCCAGCATTTT. This encodes CASSLIFGTGVQPQHF.

This clone has just one count. The CDR3 bases are TGTGCCAGCAGTGACAATAGAGGAGATACGCAGTATTTT. Protein product: CASSDNRGDTQYF. The chain joins TRBV6-4 to TRBJ2-3, with D unclear. The CDR3 is made up of 13 amino acids. Looked up from germline, CDR1 is MRHNA and CDR2 is SNTAGT. Trimming cost V 2 bases and J 5 bases, with 8 bases left between them.

This clone has a handful of counts. This chain connects TRBV3-1 (or the pseudogene TRBV3-2) to TRBJ2-7; tentative D call: TRBD1 (5 bases). Germline CDR1 reads LGHDT; CDR2 reads YNNKEL (reference sequence). CDR3 length equals 15 residues. V dropped 0 bases and J dropped 3 bases, with 12 bases sitting between them. CDR3 bases: TGTGCCAGCAGCCAAGATCAAGGGGCAAGCTACGAGCAGTACTTC. Amino acids: CASSQDQGASYEQYF.

This clone was detected once. V usage is TRBV20-1 and J usage is TRBJ1-1; D is ambiguous. The germline CDR1 and CDR2 sequences are DFQATT and SNEGSKA (reference sequence). This CDR3 spans 11 amino acids. Trimming took 5 bases from V and 3 from J, leaving 7 bases between them. Here the CDR3 reads CSADGDTEAFF. In nucleotides, the CDR3 is TGCAGTGCTGACGGGGACACTGAAGCTTTCTTT.

The DNA for the CDR3 is TGTGCCAGCAGCTTATCCAGGGTCGATGAGCAGTTCTTC. This gives the protein CASSLSRVDEQFF. The rearrangement links TRBV11-3 to TRBJ2-1; D perhaps matches TRBD1 (5 bases). V lost 2 bases and J 8 bases, leaving 10 bases between the germline ends. CDR3 length: 13 amino acids. Germline CDR1 and CDR2: SGHNT and YENEEA. Full variable domain (missing parts from reference TRBV11-3 and TRBJ2-1): EAGVVQSPRYKIIEKKQPVAFWCNPISGHNTLYWYLQNLGQGPELLIRYENEEAVDDSQLPKDRFSAERLKGVDSTLKIQPAELGDSAVYLCASSLSRVDEQFFGPGTRLTVL.

The J gene is TRBJ1-2, the V gene TRBV28, with TRBD1 matching 7 bases. The germline V gene has CDR1 MDHEN and CDR2 SYDVKM. The CDR3 has 16 amino acids. V shed 4 bases, J shed 4 bases, and the junction held 12 bases outside the gene matches. CDR3 region: CASSSSGTAPPYGYTF. CDR3 sequence (DNA): TGTGCCAGCAGTTCCTCCGGGACAGCACCGCCCTATGGCTACACCTTC.

This clone was found once. The genes are TRBV11-2 and TRBJ1-6; D gene uncertain. Germline loops: CDR1 SGHAT, CDR2 FQNNGV. The CDR3 runs to 17 residues. Trimming stripped 5 bases from V and 0 bases from J, with 14 bases between. The CDR3 spells CASSLGSGSSYNSPLHF. CDR3 DNA: TGTGCCAGCAGCCTCGGGTCGGGGAGCTCCTATAATTCACCCCTCCACTTT.

J is TRBJ1-1 and V is TRBV20-1; 11 bases map to TRBD1. This CDR3 has 11 residues. After removal of 8 bases from V and 8 bases from J, the junction contained 4 bases not matched to a gene. Germline CDR1 and CDR2: DFQATT and SNEGSKA (reference sequence). CDR3 bases: TGCAGTAAGGGGACAGGGGGAGAAGCTTTCTTT. It specifies CSKGTGGEAFF.

The chain links TRBV28 to TRBJ2-3; the match to TRBD2 covers 12 bases. Germline CDR1 reads MDHEN; CDR2 reads SYDVKM. V lost 7 bases and J lost 4; bases outside the gene matches: 9. The CDR3 sequence is 16 residues long. CDR3 in amino acids: CASTVMASGGADTQYF. CDR3 bases: TGTGCCAGCACTGTAATGGCTAGCGGGGGGGCAGATACGCAGTATTTT.

The rearrangement joins TRBV6-5 to TRBJ1-3, with D unresolved. This CDR3 is built from 14 residues. V was shortened by 6 bases and J by 4 bases, with 13 bases between the two germline ends. Germline V lookup: CDR1 MNHEY, CDR2 SVGAGI. The CDR3: CASSDIKTGNTIYF. The DNA of the CDR3 is TGTGCCAGCAGCGATATAAAGACAGGAAACACCATATATTTT.

This chain joins TRBV5-1 and TRBJ1-3; the D gene is possibly TRBD1 (5 bases). The length of the CDR3 is 17 residues. In germline, CDR1 is SGHRS, CDR2 YFSETQ. Trimming left V 2 bases short and J 1 base short, with 16 bases between. CDR3 sequence (DNA): TGCGCCAGCAGCTTAGCACCTCCGGGACTTTCTGGAAACACCATATATTTT. It translates to CASSLAPPGLSGNTIYF.

V and J are TRBV7-8 and TRBJ1-5, with TRBD1 identical over 9 bases. V lost 5 bases and J lost 1; bases outside the gene matches: 9. Looked up from germline, CDR1 is SGHVS and CDR2 is FQNEAQ. This CDR3 contains 17 residues. CDR3 amino acids: CASSLGGTGRSNQPQHF. CDR3 bases: TGTGCCAGCAGCCTAGGAGGGACAGGGAGAAGCAATCAGCCCCAGCATTTT.

This clone was seen a single time. The same CDR3 arises from other DNA sequences in this sample as well. The gene calls are TRBV28 and TRBJ1-5; 7 nucleotides align to TRBD1. J lost 1 base, V lost 4 bases, and 4 bases had no gene match. In germline, CDR1 is MDHEN, CDR2 SYDVKM. The CDR3 is made up of 15 amino acids. This CDR3 reads CASSSRQGSNQPQHF. The CDR3 coding sequence is TGTGCCAGCAGTTCTCGACAGGGAAGCAATCAGCCCCAGCATTTT.

V gene TRBV4-2 combines with J gene TRBJ2-3; 13 bases agree with TRBD2. Looked up from germline, CDR1 is LGHNA and CDR2 is YNFKEQ. J was trimmed by 11 bases and V by 0 bases; bases with no gene match: 5. This CDR3 has 15 residues. CDR3 sequence: CASSQDTSGGAGQYF. The CDR3 nucleotides are TGTGCCAGCAGCCAAGATACTAGCGGGGGGGCTGGGCAGTATTTT.